This is a list of T cell receptor beta chains from one sample in a study of T cell changes during pregnancy in multiple sclerosis. Profiled with immunoSEQ multiplex PCR; TCRdb holds only in-frame clones, not every one. The profile shows roughly 48,000 clones, about 95% of them singletons. This specimen was CD8+ T cells from peripheral blood mononuclear cells, taken in the first trimester of pregnancy. Receptor source: a female donor with multiple sclerosis, enrolled in a pregnancy study. Both conserved end residues are part of each CDR3. A D gene is named only where the DNA matches it firmly. Clone size is shown for a subset of rows, as once, few, many or a class of expanded clone.

CDR3aa	CDR3nt	j_gene	v_gene	len	d_gene	abundance
CATSGPGQGDEQYF	TGTGCCACCAGCGGACCGGGACAGGGGGACGAGCAGTACTTC	TRBJ2-7	TRBV15	14	TRBD1	few
CASSSSSGRAVNNEQFF	TGTGCCAGCAGCTCCTCTAGCGGGAGGGCCGTCAATAATGAGCAGTTCTTC	TRBJ2-1	TRBV7-9	17	TRBD2	.
CASSISGFGYNEQFF	TGTGCCAGTAGTATATCGGGGTTTGGGTACAATGAGCAGTTCTTC	TRBJ2-1	TRBV19	15	.	.
CASTPGLANREQYF	TGTGCCAGCACCCCGGGACTAGCGAACCGTGAGCAGTACTTC	TRBJ2-7	TRBV6-5	14	TRBD2	.
CASSEPTGPPGMAFF	TGCGCCAGCAGTGAGCCGACCGGGCCCCCGGGGATGGCTTTCTTT	TRBJ1-1	TRBV10-2	15	.	.
CASSLMWLSGANVLTF	TGTGCCAGCAGTTTAATGTGGCTCTCTGGGGCCAACGTCCTGACTTTC	TRBJ2-6	TRBV27	16	.	.
CASLGETNEQFF	TGTGCCAGCTTAGGGGAAACCAATGAGCAGTTCTTC	TRBJ2-1	TRBV7-9	12	.	.
CASSPGQTYEQYF	TGTGCCAGCAGTCCGGGACAAACTTACGAGCAGTACTTC	TRBJ2-7	TRBV6-5	13	.	.
CAISESRGQGNTGELFF	TGTGCCATCAGTGAGTCGAGGGGGCAAGGGAACACCGGGGAGCTGTTTTTT	TRBJ2-2	TRBV10-3	17	TRBD1	.
CASSPREDRGNTDTQYF	TGTGCCAGCTCACCGCGCGAGGACAGGGGAAACACAGATACGCAGTATTTT	TRBJ2-3	TRBV18	17	TRBD1	.
CASSVGRLGGAGYTF	TGTGCCAGCAGCGTAGGCCGCTTGGGGGGTGCCGGCTACACCTTC	TRBJ1-2	TRBV9	15	.	.
CATREGVEQYF	TGCGCCACAAGGGAGGGGGTCGAGCAGTACTTC	TRBJ2-7	TRBV10-2	11	.	.
CASSGQGGEQYF	TGTGCCAGCAGTGGACAGGGAGGCGAGCAGTACTTC	TRBJ2-7	TRBV27	12	TRBD1	.
CASSLARQGTGYTF	TGTGCCAGCAGTTTGGCCCGACAGGGAACCGGCTACACCTTC	TRBJ1-2	TRBV28	14	TRBD1	.
CASSPPTRDREGAFF	TGCGCCAGCAGCCCCCCAACCCGGGACAGGGAAGGAGCTTTCTTT	TRBJ1-1	TRBV4-1	15	TRBD1	.
CASSWGTEDYEQYF	TGTGCCAGCAGTTGGGGGACAGAGGACTACGAGCAGTACTTC	TRBJ2-7	TRBV28	14	TRBD1	.
CASSLLAGYNEQFF	TGTGCCAGTAGCCTCCTAGCGGGGTACAATGAGCAGTTCTTC	TRBJ2-1	TRBV19	14	TRBD2	.
CASSWEGYNSPLHF	TGTGCCAGCAGTTGGGAGGGCTATAATTCACCCCTCCACTTT	TRBJ1-6	TRBV27	14	.	.
CASVRRESDTGELFF	TGTGCCAGCGTCCGCAGAGAAAGCGACACCGGGGAGCTGTTTTTT	TRBJ2-2	TRBV6-1	15	.	.
CASSLDASSYNEQFF	TGTGCCAGCAGCTTAGACGCGAGCTCCTACAATGAGCAGTTCTTC	TRBJ2-1	TRBV7-6	15	.	.
CASSEAADSQLSGANVLTF	TGTGCCAGCAGTGAAGCCGCTGACAGCCAATTATCTGGGGCCAACGTCCTGACTTTC	TRBJ2-6	TRBV2	19	.	.
CASSLLGTGYGYTF	TGTGCCAGCAGTTTGCTAGGTACGGGGTATGGCTACACCTTC	TRBJ1-2	TRBV27	14	.	.
CASSRRDYAYEQYF	TGTGCCAGCAGCCGTCGGGACTATGCCTACGAGCAGTACTTC	TRBJ2-7	TRBV6-1	14	TRBD2	.
CASSDRGYSYEQYF	TGTGCCAGCAGTGACAGGGGGTACTCCTACGAGCAGTACTTC	TRBJ2-7	TRBV2	14	TRBD1	.
CASSLPGLAGGPHEQYF	TGTGCCAGCAGCTTACCGGGACTAGCGGGAGGGCCCCACGAGCAGTACTTC	TRBJ2-7	TRBV7-9	17	TRBD2	.
CASSISGTGDYEQYF	TGCGCCAGTAGCATTTCCGGGACAGGAGACTACGAGCAGTACTTC	TRBJ2-7	TRBV4-1	15	TRBD1	.
CASRLTGVQETQYF	TGTGCCAGCAGGCTCACCGGGGTCCAAGAGACCCAGTACTTC	TRBJ2-5	TRBV27	14	.	.
CASARVDREKNIQYF	TGTGCCAGCGCGAGGGTGGACAGAGAGAAAAACATTCAGTACTTC	TRBJ2-4	TRBV21-1	15	.	.
CASSISGGLVYEQFF	TGTGCCAGTAGTATAAGCGGGGGACTAGTTTATGAGCAGTTCTTC	TRBJ2-1	TRBV19	15	TRBD2	.
CASSPGADEQYF	TGTGCCAGCAGCCCCGGTGCGGACGAGCAGTACTTC	TRBJ2-7	TRBV7-9	12	.	few
CASSIAPQGNTGELFF	TGTGCCAGTAGTATAGCTCCGCAGGGAAACACCGGGGAGCTGTTTTTT	TRBJ2-2	TRBV19	16	.	.
CASGLSGAGTGELFF	TGTGCCAGCGGGTTGTCAGGGGCTGGCACCGGGGAGCTGTTTTTT	TRBJ2-2	TRBV27	15	.	.
CASSLATSGQETQYF	TGTGCCAGCAGCTTAGCGACTAGCGGCCAAGAGACCCAGTACTTC	TRBJ2-5	TRBV11-2	15	TRBD2	.
CASSYLGTSLYNEQFF	TGTGCCAGCAGTTACCTTGGGACTAGCCTATACAATGAGCAGTTCTTC	TRBJ2-1	TRBV6-5	16	TRBD2	.
CAWRQGVTSSTDTQYF	TGTGCCTGGAGACAAGGGGTGACCTCTAGCACAGATACGCAGTATTTT	TRBJ2-3	TRBV30	16	.	.
CASTNGNEQYF	TGTGCCAGCACGAACGGGAACGAGCAGTACTTC	TRBJ2-7	TRBV9	11	.	.
CASSPTGLAWETQYF	TGTGCCAGCTCACCAACCGGACTAGCATGGGAGACCCAGTACTTC	TRBJ2-5	TRBV18	15	TRBD2	.
CASRGDRDTGELFF	TGTGCCAGTAGGGGGGACAGAGACACCGGGGAGCTGTTTTTT	TRBJ2-2	TRBV19	14	TRBD1	.
CASSPGLAGGPWTGELFF	TGTGCCAGCAGCCCGGGACTAGCGGGAGGGCCGTGGACCGGGGAGCTGTTTTTT	TRBJ2-2	TRBV14	18	TRBD2	.
CASSQGGAYEQYF	TGTGCCAGCAGCCAGGGAGGGGCCTACGAGCAGTACTTC	TRBJ2-7	TRBV7-9	13	TRBD2	.
CASSPQGLSRYEQYF	TGTGCCAGCAGCCCCCAGGGACTTTCCAGATACGAGCAGTACTTC	TRBJ2-7	TRBV7-9	15	.	.
CASSAGTGGQGYTF	TGTGCCAGCAGCGCCGGGACAGGGGGGCAAGGCTACACCTTC	TRBJ1-2	TRBV13	14	TRBD1	.
CASSQGGQGYYNEQFF	TGCGCCAGCAGCCAAGGGGGACAGGGGTACTACAATGAGCAGTTCTTC	TRBJ2-1	TRBV4-1	16	TRBD1	.
CSVELYYGGDEQYF	TGCAGCGTTGAATTATATTATGGCGGGGACGAGCAGTACTTC	TRBJ2-7	TRBV29-1	14	.	.
CASSLRQGSQETQYF	TGTGCCAGCAGCCTTCGACAGGGGAGCCAAGAGACCCAGTACTTC	TRBJ2-5	TRBV7-9	15	TRBD1	.
CASSQPSSAYEQYF	TGCGCCAGCAGTCAACCTTCCTCAGCCTACGAGCAGTACTTC	TRBJ2-7	TRBV23-1	14	.	.
CAWSKTGWPEAFF	TGTGCCTGGAGTAAGACAGGGTGGCCTGAAGCTTTCTTT	TRBJ1-1	TRBV30	13	TRBD1	once
CASSPRQGAPYEQYF	TGTGCCAGCAGTCCTCGACAGGGCGCTCCGTACGAGCAGTACTTC	TRBJ2-7	TRBV27	15	TRBD1	once
CASSADSNLNEQFF	TGTGCCAGCAGTGCGGACAGTAACCTCAATGAGCAGTTCTTC	TRBJ2-1	TRBV6-4	14	.	few
CASSPPRYWTSVKETQYF	TGTGCCAGCAGCCCCCCTAGGTATTGGACTAGCGTCAAAGAGACCCAGTACTTC	TRBJ2-5	TRBV7-3	18	TRBD2	.
CAWSSRQGTDTQYF	TGTGCCTGGAGTTCCCGACAGGGAACAGATACGCAGTATTTT	TRBJ2-3	TRBV30	14	TRBD1	.
CATHPQGSYEQYF	TGTGCCACCCACCCCCAGGGCTCCTACGAGCAGTACTTC	TRBJ2-7	TRBV27	13	.	.